This T cell receptor beta chain was sequenced during a study of long-term antiretroviral therapy in people with HIV. Donors each had at least one pre-ART PBMC sample and at least two post-ART ones. Before they underwent DNA extraction, samples held roughly 0.95-11 million cryopreserved PBMC. For this clone: What it recognizes is unknown.

It was version v3.0 of the immunoSEQ assay that was run at survey level. Repertoires were generated with immunoSEQ multiplex PCR, while TCRdb's copy carries only in-frame clones and drops some. There are under 20,000 clones in the sample; roughly nine tenths occur only once, and over 9.5% lies in the top ten. This CDR3 has 16 residues. The germline CDR1 and CDR2 sequences are LNHDA and SQIVND (reference sequence). The V end was cut by 4 bases, the J end by 2 bases, with 18 bases between. Study-level findings and limits: HIV repertoires spanned tighter CDR3 length ranges than controls did. After ART, diversity increased yet remained lower than transplant donor controls.

The chain recombines TRBV19 with TRBJ2-7, with D perhaps given as TRBD1 or TRBD2 (5 bases each). This TCR was sampled from a man aged 40-55 years with HIV. The source was unsorted PBMCs, collected 0.5 years after starting antiretroviral therapy. The CDR3 DNA sequence: TGTGCCAGTAGTACCGCAGGGTATGGAGCGGCCTACGAGCAGTACTTC. It specifies CASSTAGYGAAYEQYF.